This T cell receptor beta chain was sequenced in a study of cytomegalovirus exposure and HLA in healthy donors. The CDR3 is 15 residues long. General study points: In presence/absence analyses, roughly uniform sequencing depth across donors was assumed.

This clone was observed once. Its antigen is unknown. The PCR ran on 60 Vbeta and 13 Jbeta primers. This table comes from immunoSEQ multiplex PCR, and its TCRdb copy is limited to in-frame clones, with some not included. The sample yields about 190,000 clones, 75% to 90% seen once. The sample taken for sequencing was PBMCs. The chain uses TRBV21-1 and TRBJ2-5; the table's D call, TRBD2, was not checked against the DNA. The assigned J gene may be wrong: the sequence end matches TRBJ2-7 better. TRBV21-1 is a pseudogene locus. The sequence was obtained from a man aged 35 to 55 in good health and CMV-seropositive. The chain's CDR3 is CASSNYVSISYEQYF. Written as DNA, the CDR3 is TGTGCCAGCAGCAATTACGTCTCCATCTCCTACGAGCAGTACTTC.